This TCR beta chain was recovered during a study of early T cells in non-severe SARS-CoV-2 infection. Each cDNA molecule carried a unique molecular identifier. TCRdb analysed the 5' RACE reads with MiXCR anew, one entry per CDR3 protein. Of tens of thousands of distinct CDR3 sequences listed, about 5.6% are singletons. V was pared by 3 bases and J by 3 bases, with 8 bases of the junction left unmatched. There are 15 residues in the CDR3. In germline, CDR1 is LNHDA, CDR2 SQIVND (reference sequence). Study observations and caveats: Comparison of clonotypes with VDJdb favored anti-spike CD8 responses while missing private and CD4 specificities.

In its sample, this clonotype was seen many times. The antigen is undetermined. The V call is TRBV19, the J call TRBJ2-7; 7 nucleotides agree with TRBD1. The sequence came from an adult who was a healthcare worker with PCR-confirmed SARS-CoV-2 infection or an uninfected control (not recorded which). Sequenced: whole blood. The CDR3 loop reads CASSIRGQSFYEQYF. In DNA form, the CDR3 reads TGTGCCAGTAGTATCCGGGGACAGAGTTTCTACGAGCAGTACTTC.